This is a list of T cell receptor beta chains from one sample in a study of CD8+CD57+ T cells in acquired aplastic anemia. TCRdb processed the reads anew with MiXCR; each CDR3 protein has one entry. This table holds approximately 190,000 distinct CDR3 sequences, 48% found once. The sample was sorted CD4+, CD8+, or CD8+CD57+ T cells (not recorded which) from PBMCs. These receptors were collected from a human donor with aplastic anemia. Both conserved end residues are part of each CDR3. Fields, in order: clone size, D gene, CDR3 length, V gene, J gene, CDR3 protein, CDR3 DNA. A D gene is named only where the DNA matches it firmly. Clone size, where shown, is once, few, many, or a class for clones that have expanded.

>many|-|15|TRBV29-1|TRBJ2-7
CSVVLRGRNPYEQYF
TGCAGCGTAGTTCTCAGGGGACGAAACCCCTACGAGCAGTACTTC
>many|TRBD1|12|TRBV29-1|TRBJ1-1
CSTGQMNTEAFF
TGCAGCACGGGACAGATGAACACTGAAGCTTTCTTT
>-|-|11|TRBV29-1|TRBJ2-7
CSLEWGNEQYF
TGCAGCTTAGAGTGGGGGAACGAGCAGTACTTC
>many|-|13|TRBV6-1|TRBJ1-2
CASSEGANYGYTF
TGTGCCAGCAGCGAAGGGGCTAACTATGGCTACACCTTC
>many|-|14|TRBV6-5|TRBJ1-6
CASSYQDGYSPLHF
TGTGCCAGCAGTTATCAAGACGGATATTCACCCCTCCACTTT
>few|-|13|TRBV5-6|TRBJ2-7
CASARGLSYEQYF
TGTGCCAGTGCTCGGGGCCTGTCCTACGAGCAGTACTTC
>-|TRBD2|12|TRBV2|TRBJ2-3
CASRLSGSTQYF
TGTGCCAGCAGACTTAGCGGGAGTACGCAGTATTTT
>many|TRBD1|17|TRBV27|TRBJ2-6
CASSSPGQANGANVLTF
TGTGCCAGCAGTTCTCCGGGACAGGCGAATGGGGCCAACGTCCTGACTTTC
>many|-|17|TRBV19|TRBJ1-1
CASSMSEFRSLNTEAFF
TGTGCCAGTAGTATGTCCGAATTCAGGTCCTTGAACACTGAAGCTTTCTTT
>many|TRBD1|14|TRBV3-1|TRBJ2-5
CASSLTGGEETQYF
TGTGCCAGCAGCCTGACAGGGGGTGAAGAGACCCAGTACTTC
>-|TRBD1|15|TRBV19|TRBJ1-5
CASSAQTGDNQPQHF
TGTGCCAGTAGTGCGCAGACAGGGGACAATCAGCCCCAGCATTTT
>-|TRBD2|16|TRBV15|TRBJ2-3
CATSRDLGAGADTQYF
TGTGCCACCAGCAGAGATCTCGGAGCGGGGGCAGATACGCAGTATTTT
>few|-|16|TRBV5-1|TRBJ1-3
CASSLFGSQSGNTIYF
TGCGCCAGCAGCTTGTTTGGGTCTCAATCTGGAAACACCATATATTTT
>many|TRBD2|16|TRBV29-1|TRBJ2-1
CSANSALAGVSGEQFF
TGCAGCGCCAACTCAGCCCTAGCGGGAGTTTCCGGTGAGCAGTTCTTC
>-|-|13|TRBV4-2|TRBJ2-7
CASSTGRSYEQYF
TGTGCCAGCTCAACGGGTCGAAGCTACGAGCAGTACTTC
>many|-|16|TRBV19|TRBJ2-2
CASRSEPGINTGELFF
TGTGCCAGTAGGTCGGAGCCGGGGATAAACACCGGGGAGCTGTTTTTT
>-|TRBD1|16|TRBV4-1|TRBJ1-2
CASSQEGTGANYGYTF
TGCGCCAGCAGCCAAGAAGGGACAGGGGCTAACTATGGCTACACCTTC
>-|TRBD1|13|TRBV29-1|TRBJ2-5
CSVPQGAGETQYF
TGCAGCGTCCCCCAGGGGGCCGGGGAGACCCAGTACTTC
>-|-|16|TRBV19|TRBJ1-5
CASSIGRTQGNQPQHF
TGTGCCAGTAGTATAGGTCGGACACAAGGCAATCAGCCCCAGCATTTT
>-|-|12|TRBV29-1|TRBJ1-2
CSVGVGTYGYTF
TGCAGCGTTGGTGTGGGGACCTATGGCTACACCTTC
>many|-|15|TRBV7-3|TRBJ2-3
CASSLQGHHGDTQYF
TGTGCCAGCAGCCTCCAGGGGCATCATGGAGATACGCAGTATTTT
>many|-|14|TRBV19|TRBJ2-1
CASSFLTGNNEQFF
TGTGCCAGTAGTTTTCTAACAGGGAACAATGAGCAGTTCTTC
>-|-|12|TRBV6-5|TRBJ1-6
CASSYKYSPLHF
TGTGCCAGCAGTTACAAGTATTCACCCCTCCACTTT
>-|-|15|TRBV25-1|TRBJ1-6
CASSEWGSINSPLHF
TGTGCCAGCAGTGAATGGGGTTCGATAAATTCACCCCTCCACTTT
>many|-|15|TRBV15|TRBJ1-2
CATSRKGGSGYGYTF
TGTGCCACCAGCAGAAAAGGGGGATCAGGGTATGGCTACACCTTC
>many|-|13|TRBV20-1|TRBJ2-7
CSARAGTLYEQYF
TGCAGTGCTAGAGCCGGGACACTCTACGAGCAGTACTTC
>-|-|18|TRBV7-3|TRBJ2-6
CASSTTGTRGSGANVLTF
TGTGCCAGCAGCACTACCGGGACAAGGGGCTCTGGGGCCAACGTCCTGACTTTC
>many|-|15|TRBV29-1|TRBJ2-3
CSVVASASSTDTQYF
TGCAGCGTTGTAGCCTCAGCCAGTAGCACAGATACGCAGTATTTT
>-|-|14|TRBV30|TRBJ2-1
CAWSVRSSGTEQFF
TGTGCCTGGAGTGTGCGGTCTAGTGGCACTGAGCAGTTCTTC
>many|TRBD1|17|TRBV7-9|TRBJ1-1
CASSLTGQGRMNTEAFF
TGTGCCAGCAGCTTGACAGGACAGGGTCGGATGAACACTGAAGCTTTCTTT
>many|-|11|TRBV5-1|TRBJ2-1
CASSRAIEQFF
TGCGCCAGCAGCCGGGCGATTGAGCAGTTCTTC
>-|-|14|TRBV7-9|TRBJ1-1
CASSPPGRRTEAFF
TGTGCCAGCAGCCCTCCCGGGAGGAGGACTGAAGCTTTCTTT
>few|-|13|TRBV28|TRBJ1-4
CASSLDLDEKLFF
TGTGCCAGCAGTTTGGACCTTGATGAAAAACTGTTTTTT
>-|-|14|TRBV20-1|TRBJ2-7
CSARSVQGGYEQYF
TGCAGTGCTAGATCGGTACAGGGTGGTTACGAGCAGTACTTC
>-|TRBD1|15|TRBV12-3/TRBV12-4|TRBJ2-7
CASSLGQGRAHEQYF
TGTGCCAGCAGTCTCGGACAGGGGAGGGCCCACGAGCAGTACTTC
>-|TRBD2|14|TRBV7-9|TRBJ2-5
CASSYSGGQEAQYF
TGTGCCAGCAGCTATTCGGGGGGGCAAGAGGCCCAGTACTTC
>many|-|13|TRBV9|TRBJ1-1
CASSVAAGPEAFF
TGTGCCAGCAGCGTAGCTGCCGGGCCTGAAGCTTTCTTT
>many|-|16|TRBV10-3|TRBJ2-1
CAISELLSGGVSEQFF
TGTGCCATCAGTGAGCTTTTATCGGGCGGGGTCAGTGAGCAGTTCTTC
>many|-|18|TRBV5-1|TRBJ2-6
CASSLGQGGSLGANVLTF
TGCGCCAGCAGCTTGGGACAGGGAGGCTCACTTGGGGCCAACGTCCTGACTTTC
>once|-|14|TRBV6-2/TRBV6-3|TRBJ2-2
CASSPGGETGELFF
TGTGCCAGCAGTCCTGGGGGAGAAACCGGGGAGCTGTTTTTT
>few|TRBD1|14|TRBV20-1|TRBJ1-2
CSARESGGAQGYTF
TGCAGTGCTAGGGAATCAGGGGGCGCCCAAGGCTACACCTTC
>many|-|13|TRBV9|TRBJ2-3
CASSIRGTDTQYF
TGTGCCAGCAGCATCCGGGGCACAGATACGCAGTATTTT
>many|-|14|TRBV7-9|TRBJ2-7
CASSAQGSSYEQYF
TGTGCCAGCAGCGCCCAAGGGAGCTCCTACGAGCAGTACTTC
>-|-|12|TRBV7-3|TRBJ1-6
CAISLNGSPLHF
TGTGCCATCAGCTTAAATGGCTCACCCCTCCACTTT
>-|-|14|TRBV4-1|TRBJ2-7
CASSQVSGNYEQYF
TGCGCCAGCAGCCAAGTGTCGGGGAACTACGAGCAGTACTTC
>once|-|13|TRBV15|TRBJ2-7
CATSRDIPYEQYF
TGTGCCACCAGCAGAGACATCCCCTACGAGCAGTACTTC
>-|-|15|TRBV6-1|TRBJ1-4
CASGPPLAANEKLFF
TGTGCCAGCGGCCCTCCATTAGCGGCTAATGAAAAACTGTTTTTT
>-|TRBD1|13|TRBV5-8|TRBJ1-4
CASTRTGPEKPFF
TGTGCCAGCACCCGGACAGGGCCTGAAAAACCGTTTTTT
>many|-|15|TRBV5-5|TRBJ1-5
CASQARGNSNQPQHF
TGTGCCAGCCAAGCCAGGGGAAATAGCAATCAGCCCCAGCATTTT
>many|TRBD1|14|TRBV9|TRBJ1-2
CASSVVDRAYGYTF
TGTGCCAGCAGCGTAGTGGACAGGGCTTATGGCTACACCTTC
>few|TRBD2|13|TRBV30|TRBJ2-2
CARASGNTGELFF
TGTGCCCGGGCTAGCGGGAACACCGGGGAGCTGTTTTTT